Shown below are 14 T cell receptor beta chains from a single sample sequenced in a study of cytomegalovirus exposure and HLA in healthy donors. A multiplex PCR was run with 60 Vbeta primers and 13 Jbeta primers. TCRdb keeps only in-frame clones here, not all; method: immunoSEQ multiplex PCR. Found here are roughly 150,000 clones, roughly 79% of them singletons; the top ten hold 1.7%. The sample taken for sequencing was PBMCs. These receptors all stem from a woman aged 25 to 39 in good health and CMV-seronegative.

The chain has TRBV7-6 and TRBJ2-7; 7 bases agree with TRBD1. Germline assignment: CDR1 SGHVS and CDR2 FNYEAQ. The CDR3 runs 14 residues. V shed 5 bases and J 6 bases; nucleotides not matched to a gene: 10. The CDR3 loop reads CASSELDRVGEQYF. In DNA form, the CDR3 reads TGTGCCAGCAGCGAGCTCGACAGGGTCGGCGAGCAGTACTTC. The full variable domain, its missing parts supplied by reference TRBV7-6 and TRBJ2-7, is GAGVSQSPRYKVTKRGQDVALRCDPISGHVSLYWYRQALGQGPEFLTYFNYEAQQDKSGLPNDRFSAERPEGSISTLTIQRTEQRDSAMYRCASSELDRVGEQYFGPGTRLTVT.

This clone is a singleton in its sample. The CDR3 region has the DNA TGCGCCAGCAGCTTGTCGGGGGGAGGTCTCTACGAGCAGTACTTC. This gives the protein CASSLSGGGLYEQYF. The J gene is TRBJ2-7, the V gene TRBV5-1, with 7 nucleotides matching TRBD2. The CDR3 loop spans 15 amino acids. Germline CDR1 SGHRS, CDR2 YFSETQ. Germline trimming cut 1 base from V and 3 bases from J; bases unmatched to any gene: 7. The variable domain in full, completed from reference TRBV5-1 and TRBJ2-7, reads KAGVTQTPRYLIKTRGQQVTLSCSPISGHRSVSWYQQTPGQGLQFLFEYFSETQRNKGNFPGRFSGRQFSNSRSEMNVSTLELGDSALYLCASSLSGGGLYEQYFGPGTRLTVT.

As for this clone: Within the sample, other DNA sequences also encode this same CDR3. The chain recombines TRBV6-5 with TRBJ1-1; 7 bases are shared with TRBD1. Germline V CDR1 and CDR2: MNHEY, SVGAGI. Trimming took 2 bases from V and 4 from J; bases not matched to a gene: 4. There are 14 residues in the CDR3. CDR3 sequence: CASSYGGGGTEAFF. CDR3 in DNA: TGTGCCAGCAGTTACGGAGGGGGCGGCACTGAAGCTTTCTTT.

This chain uses TRBV6-1 with TRBJ2-3; 14 nucleotides match TRBD2. There are 17 residues in the CDR3. CDR1 is MNHNS and CDR2 is SASEGT in the germline V gene. Germline trimming cut 4 bases from V and 4 bases from J; bases unmatched to any gene: 7. The CDR3 DNA follows: TGTGCCAGCAGTGCAAGACTAGCGGGGGGGCGCGCAGATACGCAGTATTTT. This gives the protein CASSARLAGGRADTQYF.

The chain links TRBV19 to TRBJ1-5, with 8 positions matching TRBD1. Germline V gene data show CDR1 as LNHDA and CDR2 as SQIVND (reference sequence). CDR3 length: 14 residues. The junction had 8 bases not matched to a gene; V was cut back by 6 bases and J by 7 bases. The CDR3 DNA reads TGTGCCAGTAGATCGCAGGGGGCCGGGCAGCCCCAGCATTTT. It specifies CASRSQGAGQPQHF.

This clone was observed a few times. The rearrangement joins TRBV7-2 to TRBJ1-6, with D possibly matching TRBD1 (5 bases). This CDR3 has 12 amino acids. Germline V gene data show CDR1 as SGHTA and CDR2 as FQGNSA. Trimming removed 5 bases at V and 10 bases at J, with 9 bases between. The CDR3 coding sequence is TGTGCCAGCAGCGCCCAGGGCTCACCCCTCCACTTT. It yields the protein CASSAQGSPLHF.

The chain is built from TRBV7-3 and TRBJ2-6, with TRBD1 as a possible D gene (5 bases). CDR3 length: 16 residues. The V end was cut by 4 bases, the J end by 0 bases, with 10 bases between. Germline V lookup: CDR1 SGHTA, CDR2 FQGTGA. The CDR3 loop reads CASSSTVSSGANVLTF. The DNA of the CDR3 is TGTGCCAGCAGCTCGACAGTTAGCTCTGGGGCCAACGTCCTGACTTTC.

The chain couples TRBV6-1 to TRBJ2-3, with 11 bases identical to TRBD2. The CDR3 loop spans 15 amino acids. V lost 4 bases and J lost 6; bases outside the gene matches: 6. Per germline, CDR1 MNHNS and CDR2 SASEGT. The CDR3 spells CASSAGTSGGDTQYF. The CDR3 nucleotides read TGTGCCAGCAGTGCCGGGACTAGCGGCGGGGATACGCAGTATTTT.

This clone has a handful of counts. J is TRBJ1-3 and V is TRBV9, with D hard to call. Between the trimmed V and J ends, which lost 4 bases and 0 bases, there was a span of 14 bases. The CDR3 loop spans 16 amino acids. Germline assignment: CDR1 SGDLS and CDR2 YYNGEE. CDR3 DNA sequence: TGTGCCAGCAGCCTTCTGGGCAGTAACTCTGGAAACACCATATATTTT. It codes for CASSLLGSNSGNTIYF.

In its sample, this clone was seen once. The chain combines TRBV9 with TRBJ1-1, with D possibly matching TRBD1 (5 bases). Germline V gives CDR1 SGDLS, CDR2 YYNGEE. CDR3 size: 14 residues. V lost 4 bases and J 0 bases, leaving 10 bases between the germline ends. CDR3 sequence: CASSPRQLNTEAFF. CDR3 sequence (DNA): TGTGCCAGCAGCCCTCGACAGTTGAACACTGAAGCTTTCTTT.

The chain carries TRBV14 and TRBJ1-1; TRBD1 matches at 8 bases. Germline CDR1 SGHDN, CDR2 FVKESK. V shed 0 bases, J shed 0 bases, and the junction held 12 bases outside the gene matches. This CDR3 comprises 19 residues. The CDR3 region is CASSQEVGRGRPMNTEAFF. As DNA, the CDR3 is TGTGCCAGCAGCCAAGAAGTAGGCAGGGGGCGACCTATGAACACTGAAGCTTTCTTT.

The CDR3 coding sequence is TGTGCCAGCTCACTTAAGGAGGGAAACTATGGCTACACCTTC. It specifies CASSLKEGNYGYTF. The gene calls are TRBV18 and TRBJ1-2; no clear D gene. V was clipped by 4 bases and J by 2 bases, with 11 bases between them. This CDR3 has 14 amino acids. Looked up from germline, CDR1 is KGHSH and CDR2 is LQKENI. Filled out from reference TRBV18 and TRBJ1-2, the complete variable domain reads NAGVMQNPRHLVRRRGQEARLRCSPMKGHSHVYWYRQLPEEGLKFMVYLQKENIIDESGMPKERFSAEFPKEGPSILRIQQVVRGDSAAYFCASSLKEGNYGYTFGSGTRLTVV.

The chain couples TRBV30 to TRBJ1-1; 7 bases align to TRBD1. The CDR3 sequence is 16 residues long. V dropped 2 bases and J dropped 0; count of bases not matched to a gene: 9. CDR1 GTSNPN and CDR2 SVGIG come from the germline V gene (reference sequence). CDR3 amino acids: CAWSPGHGQVNTEAFF. The CDR3 DNA follows: TGTGCCTGGAGTCCCGGCCACGGACAGGTGAACACTGAAGCTTTCTTT.

This chain uses TRBV14 with TRBJ1-1, with a possible D match to TRBD1 (6 bases). Germline CDR1 reads SGHDN; CDR2 reads FVKESK. The V and J ends lost 1 base and 5 bases respectively, with 14 bases between them. CDR3 size: 15 residues. The CDR3 region is CASSQAMGGGTEAFF. CDR3 coding DNA: TGTGCCAGCAGCCAAGCCATGGGAGGGGGTACTGAAGCTTTCTTT.